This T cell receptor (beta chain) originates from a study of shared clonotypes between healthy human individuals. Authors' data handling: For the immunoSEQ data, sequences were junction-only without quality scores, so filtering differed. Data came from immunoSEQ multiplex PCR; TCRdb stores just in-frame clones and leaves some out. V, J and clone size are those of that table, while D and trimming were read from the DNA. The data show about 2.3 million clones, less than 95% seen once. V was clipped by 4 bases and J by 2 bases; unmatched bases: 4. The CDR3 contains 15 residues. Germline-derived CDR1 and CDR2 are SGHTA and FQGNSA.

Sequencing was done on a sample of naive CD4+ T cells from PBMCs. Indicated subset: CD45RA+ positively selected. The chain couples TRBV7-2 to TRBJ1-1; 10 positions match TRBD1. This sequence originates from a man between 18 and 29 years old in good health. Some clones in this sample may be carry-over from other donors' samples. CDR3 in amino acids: CASSSTGGGNTEAFF. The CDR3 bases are TGTGCCAGCAGCTCGACAGGGGGCGGTAACACTGAAGCTTTCTTT.